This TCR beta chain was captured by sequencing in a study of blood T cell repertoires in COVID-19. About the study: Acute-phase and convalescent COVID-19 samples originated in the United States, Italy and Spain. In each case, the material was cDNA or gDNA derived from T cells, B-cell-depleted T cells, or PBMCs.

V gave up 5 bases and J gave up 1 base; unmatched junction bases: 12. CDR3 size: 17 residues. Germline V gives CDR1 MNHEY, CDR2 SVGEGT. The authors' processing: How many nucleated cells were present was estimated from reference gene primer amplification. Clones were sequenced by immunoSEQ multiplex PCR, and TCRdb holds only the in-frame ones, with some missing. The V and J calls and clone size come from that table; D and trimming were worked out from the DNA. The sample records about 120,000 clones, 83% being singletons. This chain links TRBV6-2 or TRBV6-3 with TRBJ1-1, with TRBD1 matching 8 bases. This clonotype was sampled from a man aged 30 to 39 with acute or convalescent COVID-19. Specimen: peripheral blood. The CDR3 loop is CASSRRAQGVPNTEAFF. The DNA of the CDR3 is TGTGCCAGCAGTCGGAGGGCACAGGGGGTCCCGAACACTGAAGCTTTCTTT.